Presented here are 4 T cell receptor beta chains from one specimen sequenced in a study of blood T cells in healthy people across ages. A second PCR, run for about 7 to 11 cycles, used a sample-barcoded 5' primer plus a J-beta primer mix. From the 5' RACE reads, TCRdb called clonotypes with MiXCR, one entry per CDR3 protein. The sample has 1.5 million to 2 million distinct CDR3 sequences, roughly 52% seen once. Sequenced: blood. The receptors originated from a woman between 35 and 50 years old in good health.

The rearrangement links TRBV10-3 to TRBJ1-2; D is unclear. V was clipped by 3 bases and J by 8 bases, with 16 bases between them. This CDR3 has 14 amino acids. Germline V CDR1 and CDR2: ENHRY, SYGVKD. The CDR3 DNA reads as TGTGCCATCAGTGATAGACCCCCGCAAGGAGGCTACACCTTC. Its translation is CAISDRPPQGGYTF.

This clonotype was seen a handful of times. The chain is built from TRBV10-3 and TRBJ2-3; no reliable D call. Trimming removed 5 bases from V and 4 bases from J, with 10 bases in between. CDR1 and CDR2 (germline): ENHRY, SYGVKD. This CDR3 has 13 residues. Here the CDR3 reads CAISTPTSDTQYF. The CDR3 DNA follows: TGTGCCATCAGTACCCCGACCTCAGATACGCAGTATTTT.

The chain employs TRBV7-9 and TRBJ2-1; no definite D call. The ends were cut back, 5 bases at V and 8 bases at J, with 16 bases in the middle. Germline lookup yields CDR1 SEHNR and CDR2 FQNEAQ (reference sequence). The length of the CDR3 is 14 residues. The CDR3, as DNA: TGTGCCAGCAGCCCCGGTGGGTGGGGTGATGAGCAGTTCTTC. This gives the protein CASSPGGWGDEQFF.

This clonotype showed up many times. The chain has TRBV7-2 and TRBJ2-7, with TRBD2 identical over 7 bases. Germline-derived CDR1 and CDR2 are SGHTA and FQGNSA. The CDR3 is 15 residues long. J was trimmed by 1 base and V by 2 bases; bases with no gene match: 5. The CDR3 nucleotides read TGTGCCAGCAGCTTACAAAGCGGGGATTCCTACGAGCAGTACTTC. This codes for CASSLQSGDSYEQYF.